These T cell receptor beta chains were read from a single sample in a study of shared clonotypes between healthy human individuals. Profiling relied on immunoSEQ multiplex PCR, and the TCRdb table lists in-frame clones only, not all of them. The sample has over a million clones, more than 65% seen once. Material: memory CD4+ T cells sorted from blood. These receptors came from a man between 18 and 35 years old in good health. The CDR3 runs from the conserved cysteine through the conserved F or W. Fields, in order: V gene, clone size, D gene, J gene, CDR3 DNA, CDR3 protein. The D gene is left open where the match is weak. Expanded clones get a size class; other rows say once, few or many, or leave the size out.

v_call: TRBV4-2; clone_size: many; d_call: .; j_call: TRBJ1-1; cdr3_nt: TGTGCCAGCAGCCAAGACGCGGGCTTCACTGAAGCTTTCTTT; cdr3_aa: CASSQDAGFTEAFF
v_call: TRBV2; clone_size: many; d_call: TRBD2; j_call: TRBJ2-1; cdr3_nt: TGTGCCAGCAGTCGGACTAGCGGGAACAATGAGCAGTTCTTC; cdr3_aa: CASSRTSGNNEQFF
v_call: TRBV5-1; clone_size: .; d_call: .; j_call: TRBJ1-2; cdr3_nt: TGCGCCAGCAGCTTTGATGGAGGGGTCGGTGGCTACACCTTC; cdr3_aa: CASSFDGGVGGYTF
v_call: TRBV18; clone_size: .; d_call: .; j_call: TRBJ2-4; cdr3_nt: TGTGCCAGCTCACCTAGGAACCAAAACATTCAGTACTTC; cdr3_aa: CASSPRNQNIQYF
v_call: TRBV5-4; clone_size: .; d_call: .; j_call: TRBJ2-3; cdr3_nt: TGTGCCAGCAGCTCCTTCCTGACCTCAGATACGCAGTATTTT; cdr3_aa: CASSSFLTSDTQYF
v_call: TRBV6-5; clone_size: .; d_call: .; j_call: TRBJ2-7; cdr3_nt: TGTGCCAGCAGCCGGGGGCGGGAGCTCGACGAGCAGTACTTC; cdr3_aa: CASSRGRELDEQYF
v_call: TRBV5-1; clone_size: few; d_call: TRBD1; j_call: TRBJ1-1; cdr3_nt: TGCGCCAGCAGCTTGGGTGGGACAGGGAACACTGAAGCTTTCTTT; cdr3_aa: CASSLGGTGNTEAFF
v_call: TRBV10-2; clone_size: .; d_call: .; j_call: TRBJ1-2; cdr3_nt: TGCGCCAGCAGTGAGTCAGACAGAACGTATGGCTACACCTTC; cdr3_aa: CASSESDRTYGYTF
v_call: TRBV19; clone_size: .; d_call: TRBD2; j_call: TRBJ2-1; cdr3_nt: TGTGCCAGTAGTATAGGGGGGGGATCCTACAATGAGCAGTTCTTC; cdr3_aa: CASSIGGGSYNEQFF
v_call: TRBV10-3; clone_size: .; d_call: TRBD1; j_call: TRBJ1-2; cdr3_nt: TGTGCCATCACACTTGACAGGGAAGCCAGGAACTATGGCTACACCTTC; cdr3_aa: CAITLDREARNYGYTF
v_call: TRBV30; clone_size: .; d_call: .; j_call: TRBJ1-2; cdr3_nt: TGTGCCTGGAGTATTCCAGGAGCGGGAGGCGGCTACACCTTC; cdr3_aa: CAWSIPGAGGGYTF
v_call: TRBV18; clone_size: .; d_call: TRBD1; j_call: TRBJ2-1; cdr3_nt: TGTGCCAGCTCACGAACCGGACAGGGTAGTGAGCAGTTCTTC; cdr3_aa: CASSRTGQGSEQFF
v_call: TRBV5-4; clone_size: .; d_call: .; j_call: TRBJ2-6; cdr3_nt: TGTGCCAGCAGCTACGCCGGGGGGCTCGGGGCCAACGTCCTGACTTTC; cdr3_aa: CASSYAGGLGANVLTF
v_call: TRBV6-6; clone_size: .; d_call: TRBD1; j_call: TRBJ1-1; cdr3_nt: TGTGCCAGCAGTTATACGGGACAGGGGAACACTGAAGCTTTCTTT; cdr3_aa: CASSYTGQGNTEAFF
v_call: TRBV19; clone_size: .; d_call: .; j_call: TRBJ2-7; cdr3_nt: TGTGCCAGTAGCACTTACACCGAGGGGAACTACGAGCAGTACTTC; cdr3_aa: CASSTYTEGNYEQYF
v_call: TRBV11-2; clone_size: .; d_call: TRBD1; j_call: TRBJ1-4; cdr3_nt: TGTGCCAGCAGCTTAGATCCGACAGGGGTGGTATCTAATGAAAAACTGTTTTTT; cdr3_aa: CASSLDPTGVVSNEKLFF
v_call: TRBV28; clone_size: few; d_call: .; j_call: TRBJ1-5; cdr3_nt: TGTGCCAGTACCTTCACTTTGGACAGGCCCCAGCATTTT; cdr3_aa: CASTFTLDRPQHF
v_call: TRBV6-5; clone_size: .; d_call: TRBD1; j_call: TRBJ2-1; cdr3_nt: TGTGCCAGCAACGACAGGGTTTCTGAGCAGTTCTTC; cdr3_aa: CASNDRVSEQFF
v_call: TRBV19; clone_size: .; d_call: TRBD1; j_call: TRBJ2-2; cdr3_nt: TGTGCCAGTAGTATAGGGACAGGGGGGACCGGGGAGCTGTTTTTT; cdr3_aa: CASSIGTGGTGELFF
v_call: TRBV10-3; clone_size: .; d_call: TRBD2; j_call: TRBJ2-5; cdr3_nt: TGTGCCATCAGGGGGGGGTCGTCAGAGACCCAGTACTTC; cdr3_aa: CAIRGGSSETQYF
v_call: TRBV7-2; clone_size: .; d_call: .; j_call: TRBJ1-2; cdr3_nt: TGTGCCAGCAGCCCCAATATGGGGGGGGAGAGGGGCTACACCTTC; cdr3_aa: CASSPNMGGERGYTF
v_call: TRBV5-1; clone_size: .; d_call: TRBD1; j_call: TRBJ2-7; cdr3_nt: TGCGCCAGCAGCGTACAGGGGGGAGCCACCTTGAACGAGCAGTACTTC; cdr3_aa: CASSVQGGATLNEQYF
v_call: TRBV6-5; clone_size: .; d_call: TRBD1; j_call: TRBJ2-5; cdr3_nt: TGTGCCAGCAGGATGGGACAGACACAAGAGACCCAGTACTTC; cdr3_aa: CASRMGQTQETQYF
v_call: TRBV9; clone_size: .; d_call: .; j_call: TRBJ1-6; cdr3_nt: TGTGCCAGCAGCGTAGATGGATTACATTCACCCCTCCACTTT; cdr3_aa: CASSVDGLHSPLHF
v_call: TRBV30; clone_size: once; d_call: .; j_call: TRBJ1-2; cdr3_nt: TGTGCCTGGCGAAAGGTTGGGGGGGCTGAGGGCTACACCTTC; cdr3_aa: CAWRKVGGAEGYTF
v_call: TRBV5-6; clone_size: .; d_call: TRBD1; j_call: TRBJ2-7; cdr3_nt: TGTGCCAGCAGCTTCAACAGGGGCGACTACGAGCAGTACTTC; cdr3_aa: CASSFNRGDYEQYF
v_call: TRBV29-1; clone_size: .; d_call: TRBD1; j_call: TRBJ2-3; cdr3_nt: TGCAGCGTTGAGGCAGGGGGTCAAGATACGCAGTATTTT; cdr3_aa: CSVEAGGQDTQYF
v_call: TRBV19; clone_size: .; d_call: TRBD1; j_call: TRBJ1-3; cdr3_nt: TGTGCCAGTAGCCAGAGGGACAGAGGAAACACCATATATTTT; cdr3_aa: CASSQRDRGNTIYF